A selection of T cell receptor beta chains follows, all from one sample in a study of response to subunit inactivated influenza vaccine. TCRdb re-derived calls from the RT-PCR reads in MiXCR, one entry per CDR3 protein. Of 500,000 to 650,000 distinct CDR3 sequences listed, approximately 7.7% are singletons. Sequencing used PBMCs from blood, obtained about 23 months after vaccination. These receptors all come from a man between 45 and 75 years old who received an inactivated influenza vaccine. Both conserved end residues are part of each CDR3. The D gene is left open where the match is weak. Not all rows give a size; the values are once, few, many and, for expanded clones, a class.

cdr3_nt cdr3_aa d_call v_call clone_size j_call
TGCGCCAGCAGCCCTCACACTAGCGCTGGCACCGGGGAGCTGTTTTTT CASSPHTSAGTGELFF TRBD2 TRBV5-1 many TRBJ2-2
TGCGCCAGCAGCCCAGGGGGCCCTGGGGCCAACGTCCTGACTTTC CASSPGGPGANVLTF TRBD1 TRBV5-1 . TRBJ2-6
TGCAGTGCTAGAGAACCCCGACTAGCGGACAATGAGCAGTTCTTC CSAREPRLADNEQFF TRBD2 TRBV20-1 . TRBJ2-1
TGCAGTGCTAGAGAAGGGGGGGGTGGAAACATTCAGTACTTC CSAREGGGGNIQYF . TRBV20-1 few TRBJ2-4
TGCAGTGCTAGAGATCAGGGAGCCGGAGATACGCAGTATTTT CSARDQGAGDTQYF . TRBV20-1 few TRBJ2-3
TGTGCCAGCAGTGAAGCGCGGGCAGGGGATCTGCCCCAGCATTTT CASSEARAGDLPQHF . TRBV6-1 few TRBJ1-5
TGTGCCAGCAGCCGCTGGGGTAGCTACCAAGAGACCCAGTACTTC CASSRWGSYQETQYF . TRBV3-1 many TRBJ2-5
TGCAGTGCTAGGGCCCCAGGGGGCACGGCTGAAGCTTTCTTT CSARAPGGTAEAFF TRBD1 TRBV20-1 many TRBJ1-1
TGTGCCAGCAGCTTACGACGACTAGCGGGGGCACAAGAGACCCAGTACTTC CASSLRRLAGAQETQYF TRBD2 TRBV7-9 . TRBJ2-5
TGTGCCAGCAGCGTACACCGTAGCAATCAGCCCCAGCATTTT CASSVHRSNQPQHF . TRBV7-2 few TRBJ1-5
TGTGCCAGCAGTTTGCGGGGACAGGCAATTCCCTACGAGCAGTACTTC CASSLRGQAIPYEQYF TRBD1 TRBV28 few TRBJ2-7
TGCGCCAGCAGCCAAGACGCGGGACAGGGCTCGCGGGAGCAGTTCTTC CASSQDAGQGSREQFF TRBD1 TRBV4-1 few TRBJ2-1
TGTGCCAGCAGCTTAAGTTGGGGTTCCACAGATACGCAGTATTTT CASSLSWGSTDTQYF . TRBV5-5 many TRBJ2-3
TGTGCCAGCAGCTTAGGGGCCGGGACAGTTGAAGCTTTCTTT CASSLGAGTVEAFF TRBD1 TRBV7-9 few TRBJ1-1
TGCAGTGCTAGAGGGGGAGGGGCGGTTGAAGCTTTCTTT CSARGGGAVEAFF . TRBV20-1 many TRBJ1-1
TGTGCCAGCAGCCAAGGAGCTACCTCCTCCTATGATGAGCAGTTCTTC CASSQGATSSYDEQFF . TRBV3-1 few TRBJ2-1
TGCGCCAGCAGTCCCTTATGGGGGGCCGGGACTAGCGGGGGCGGGGAGCTGTTTTTT CASSPLWGAGTSGGGELFF TRBD2 TRBV4-3 few TRBJ2-2
TGTGCCAGCAGCCCCCCTGGGGTCCAAGAGACCCAGTACTTC CASSPPGVQETQYF . TRBV9 few TRBJ2-5
TGCAGTGCGAACAGGGGATCTGCCCAAGAGACCCAGTACTTC CSANRGSAQETQYF TRBD1 TRBV20-1 . TRBJ2-5
TGCGCCAGCAGCCAAGATGAGGCCGGGGAAACCGGGGAGCTGTTTTTT CASSQDEAGETGELFF . TRBV4-3 . TRBJ2-2
TGTGCCTGGAGTCAACCTCCGGGGACGAATGAGCAGTTCTTC CAWSQPPGTNEQFF . TRBV30 few TRBJ2-1
TGCAGTGCTAAATTCCCAGGGGGCGCGTGGCAGCCCCAGCATTTT CSAKFPGGAWQPQHF TRBD1 TRBV20-1 few TRBJ1-5
TGCAGTGCTACGGGAAACTCTGGGGCCAACGTCCTGACTTTC CSATGNSGANVLTF . TRBV20-1 . TRBJ2-6
TGTGCCAGCAGCCAAGGGGTTGTTGAATATAATTCACCCCTCCACTTT CASSQGVVEYNSPLHF . TRBV4-2 many TRBJ1-6
TGTGCCAGCAGCATCGGACTAGTCGTACCAGGGAGTACGCAGTATTTT CASSIGLVVPGSTQYF TRBD2 TRBV7-2 few TRBJ2-3
TGTGCCACCAGCAGACTAGCGGGAGCCCACTCCTACGAGCAGTACTTC CATSRLAGAHSYEQYF TRBD2 TRBV15 few TRBJ2-7
TGCGCCAGCAGCACAGGGGTTAGGACCTACAATGAGCAGTTCTTC CASSTGVRTYNEQFF TRBD1 TRBV5-1 . TRBJ2-1
TGTGCCAGCTCACCCAGCGGGGCGACAAACTATGGCTACACCTTC CASSPSGATNYGYTF . TRBV18 . TRBJ1-2
TGTGCCAGCAGAATTTATACACGGGCGAATACGCAGTATTTT CASRIYTRANTQYF . TRBV12-3/TRBV12-4 . TRBJ2-3
TGCGCCAGCAGCCGCAGCAGCCCAGGGACCTCCTATAATTCACCCCTCCACTTT CASSRSSPGTSYNSPLHF . TRBV4-3 . TRBJ1-6
TGTGCCAGCAGCTTTTGGGCAGAGAACACCGGGGAGCTGTTTTTT CASSFWAENTGELFF . TRBV5-5 many TRBJ2-2
TGTGCCAGCAGCCCGGGACTAGCTCAGCAGTTCTTC CASSPGLAQQFF TRBD2 TRBV7-9 few TRBJ2-1
TGTGCCAGCAGCATAGACAGGGACCAAGAGACCCAGTACTTC CASSIDRDQETQYF TRBD1 TRBV5-6 . TRBJ2-5
TGTGCCAGCAGCGTAGTGGCCCTCTTAGGAGGGGCCAACGTCCTGACTTTC CASSVVALLGGANVLTF . TRBV9 few TRBJ2-6
TGTGCCAGCAGCCAAGATCGTCTAGCGGGTGCCGAGCAGTACTTC CASSQDRLAGAEQYF TRBD2 TRBV4-2 . TRBJ2-7
TGTGCCAGCAGTTACTCGAGGGGACAGGGGGGAAATAATTCACCCCTCCACTTT CASSYSRGQGGNNSPLHF TRBD1 TRBV6-5 . TRBJ1-6
TGCAGTGCTAGACAACAAGAGCGGGGTTGGAATGAGCAGTTCTTC CSARQQERGWNEQFF TRBD2 TRBV20-1 many TRBJ2-1
TGCAGTGCTAGTATACCAGGTCGTCTCAATGAGCAGTTCTTC CSASIPGRLNEQFF . TRBV20-1 few TRBJ2-1
TGCAGTGCTAGAGATTTAGAGTCCATGGGGAACACCATATATTTT CSARDLESMGNTIYF . TRBV20-1 many TRBJ1-3
TGCGCCAGCAGCTTGCGACCGAGGTACACCGGGGAGCTGTTTTTT CASSLRPRYTGELFF . TRBV5-1 few TRBJ2-2
TGCGCCAGCAGCCCACGGGCAGGGATCGGGGAGCTGTTTTTT CASSPRAGIGELFF . TRBV4-3 many TRBJ2-2
TGTGCCAGCAGTTACCGACAGACCACCGGGGAGCTGTTTTTT CASSYRQTTGELFF . TRBV6-2/TRBV6-3 . TRBJ2-2
TGCAGTGCTAGAGAGACAGAAGAAGAGACCCAGTACTTC CSARETEEETQYF . TRBV20-1 . TRBJ2-5
TGCGCCAGCAGCTTGGATGGGGCGGGGAACATTCAGTACTTC CASSLDGAGNIQYF . TRBV5-1 . TRBJ2-4
TGTGCCAGCATACAGGACCCGAATCAGCCCCAGCATTTT CASIQDPNQPQHF . TRBV12-3/TRBV12-4 . TRBJ1-5
TGCGCCAGCAGCTCGACAGGGGCGAAAGAGACCCAGTACTTC CASSSTGAKETQYF TRBD1 TRBV5-1 . TRBJ2-5